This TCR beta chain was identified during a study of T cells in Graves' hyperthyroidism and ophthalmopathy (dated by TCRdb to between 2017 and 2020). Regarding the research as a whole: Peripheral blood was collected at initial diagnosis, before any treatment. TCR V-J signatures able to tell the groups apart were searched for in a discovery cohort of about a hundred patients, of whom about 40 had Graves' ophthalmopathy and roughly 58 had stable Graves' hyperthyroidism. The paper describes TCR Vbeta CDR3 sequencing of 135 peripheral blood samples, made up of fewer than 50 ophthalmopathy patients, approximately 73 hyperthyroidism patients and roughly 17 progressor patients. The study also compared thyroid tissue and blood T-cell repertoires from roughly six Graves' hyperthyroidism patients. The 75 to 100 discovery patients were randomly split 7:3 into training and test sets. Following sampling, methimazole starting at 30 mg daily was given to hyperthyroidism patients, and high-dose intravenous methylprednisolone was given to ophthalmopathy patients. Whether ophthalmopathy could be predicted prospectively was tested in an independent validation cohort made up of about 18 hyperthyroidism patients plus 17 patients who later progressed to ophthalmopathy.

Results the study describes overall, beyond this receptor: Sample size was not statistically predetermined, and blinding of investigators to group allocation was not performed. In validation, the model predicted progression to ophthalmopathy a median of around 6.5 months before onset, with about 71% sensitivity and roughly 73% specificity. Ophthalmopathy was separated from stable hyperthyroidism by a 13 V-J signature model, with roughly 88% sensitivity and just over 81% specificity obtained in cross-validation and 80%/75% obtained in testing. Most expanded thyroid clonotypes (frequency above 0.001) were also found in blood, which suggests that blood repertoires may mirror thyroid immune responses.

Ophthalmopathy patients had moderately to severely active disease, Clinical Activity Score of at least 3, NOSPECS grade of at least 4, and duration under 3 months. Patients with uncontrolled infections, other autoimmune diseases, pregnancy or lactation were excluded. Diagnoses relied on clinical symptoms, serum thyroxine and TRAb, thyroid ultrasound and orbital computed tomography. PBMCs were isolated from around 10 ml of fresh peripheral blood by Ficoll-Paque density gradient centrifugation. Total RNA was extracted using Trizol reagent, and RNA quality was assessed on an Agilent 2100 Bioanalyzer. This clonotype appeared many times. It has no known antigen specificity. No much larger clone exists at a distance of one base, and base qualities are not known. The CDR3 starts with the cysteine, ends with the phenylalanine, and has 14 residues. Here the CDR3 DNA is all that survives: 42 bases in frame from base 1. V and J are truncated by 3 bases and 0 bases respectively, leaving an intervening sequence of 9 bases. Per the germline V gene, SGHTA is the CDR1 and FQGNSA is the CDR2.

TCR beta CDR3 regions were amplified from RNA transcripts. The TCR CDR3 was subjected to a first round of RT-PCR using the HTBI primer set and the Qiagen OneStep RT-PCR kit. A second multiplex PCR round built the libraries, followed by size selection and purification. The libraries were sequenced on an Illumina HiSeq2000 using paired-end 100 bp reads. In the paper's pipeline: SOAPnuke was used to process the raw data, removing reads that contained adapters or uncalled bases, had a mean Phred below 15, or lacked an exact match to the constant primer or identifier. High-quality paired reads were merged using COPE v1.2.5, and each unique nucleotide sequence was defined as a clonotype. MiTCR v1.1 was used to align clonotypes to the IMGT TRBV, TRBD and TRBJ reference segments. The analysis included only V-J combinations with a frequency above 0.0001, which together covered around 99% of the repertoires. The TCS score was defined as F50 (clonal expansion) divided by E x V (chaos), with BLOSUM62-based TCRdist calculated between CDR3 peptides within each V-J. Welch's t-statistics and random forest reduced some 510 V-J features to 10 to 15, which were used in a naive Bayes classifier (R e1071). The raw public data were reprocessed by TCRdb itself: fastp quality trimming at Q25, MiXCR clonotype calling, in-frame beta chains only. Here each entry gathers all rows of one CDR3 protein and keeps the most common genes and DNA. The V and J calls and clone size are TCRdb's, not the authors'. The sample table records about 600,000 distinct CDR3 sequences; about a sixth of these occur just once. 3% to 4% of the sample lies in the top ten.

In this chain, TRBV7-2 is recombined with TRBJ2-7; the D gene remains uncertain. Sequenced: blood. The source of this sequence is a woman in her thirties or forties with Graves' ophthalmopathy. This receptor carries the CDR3 CASSLSQLSYEQYF. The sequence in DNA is TGTGCCAGCAGCTTGTCTCAACTCTCCTACGAGCAGTACTTC.